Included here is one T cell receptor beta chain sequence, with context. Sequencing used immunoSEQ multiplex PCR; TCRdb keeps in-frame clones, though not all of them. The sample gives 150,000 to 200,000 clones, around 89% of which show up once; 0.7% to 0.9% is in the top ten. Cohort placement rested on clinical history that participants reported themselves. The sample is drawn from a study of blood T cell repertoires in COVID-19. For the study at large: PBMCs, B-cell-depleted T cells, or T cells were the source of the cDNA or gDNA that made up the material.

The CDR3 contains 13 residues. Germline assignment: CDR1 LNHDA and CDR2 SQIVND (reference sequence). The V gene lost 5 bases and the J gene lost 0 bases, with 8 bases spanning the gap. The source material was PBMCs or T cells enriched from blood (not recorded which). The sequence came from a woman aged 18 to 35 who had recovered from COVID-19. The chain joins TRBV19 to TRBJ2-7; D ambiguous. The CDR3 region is CASSSPYSYEQYF. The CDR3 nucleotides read TGTGCCAGTAGTTCTCCCTACTCCTACGAGCAGTACTTC.